This T cell receptor beta chain came from a study of blood T cell repertoires in COVID-19. Study-level information: COVID-19 samples, acute and convalescent, were from the United States, Italy and Spain. Sample material is recorded as cDNA or gDNA derived from T cells, B-cell-depleted T cells, or PBMCs.

Original analysis: Estimation of nucleated cell counts was performed using reference gene primer amplification. Clones were sequenced by immunoSEQ multiplex PCR, and TCRdb holds only the in-frame ones, with some missing. V and J calls and clone size follow that table, whereas D and trimming were derived from the DNA. Of 300,000 to 400,000 clones listed, 85% to 90% are singletons. What was sequenced was peripheral blood. The receptor comes from a woman aged 45 to 65 with active or convalescent COVID-19.

The CDR3 sequence: CSVVRTSGSWVGEQFF. Here the CDR3 DNA reads TGCAGCGTTGTTCGGACTAGCGGGAGTTGGGTTGGTGAGCAGTTCTTC. J is TRBJ2-1 and V is TRBV29-1; 13 bases line up with TRBD2. Looked up from germline, CDR1 is SQVTM and CDR2 is ANQGSEA. This CDR3 has 16 residues. With V trimmed by 4 bases and J by 9 bases, 12 bases remained unmatched.